This T cell receptor (beta chain) came from a study of blood T cell repertoires in COVID-19. In the study overall: COVID-19 samples, acute and convalescent, were from the United States, Italy and Spain. PBMCs, B-cell-depleted T cells, or T cells were the source of the cDNA or gDNA that made up the material.

As originally analysed: For nucleated cells, counts were estimated from reference gene primer amplification. Generated by immunoSEQ multiplex PCR, the TCRdb table keeps only in-frame clones and is missing some. Clone size and the V and J calls come from that table; the DNA yielded D and trimming. Altogether roughly 150,000 clones are present, about 80% being singletons, with the ten largest covering under 0.75%. The trim removed 0 bases at V and 5 bases at J, leaving 4 bases unmatched. The germline CDR1 and CDR2 sequences are ENHRY and SYGVKD. The CDR3 totals 14 residues. This clonotype was obtained from a man in his sixties with acute or convalescent COVID-19. The V and J genes are TRBV10-3 and TRBJ2-7; 7 positions agree with TRBD2. Input material: peripheral blood. The DNA for the CDR3 is TGTGCCATCAGTGAGTCGGTAGCGGGCGACGAGCAGTACTTC. It specifies CAISESVAGDEQYF.